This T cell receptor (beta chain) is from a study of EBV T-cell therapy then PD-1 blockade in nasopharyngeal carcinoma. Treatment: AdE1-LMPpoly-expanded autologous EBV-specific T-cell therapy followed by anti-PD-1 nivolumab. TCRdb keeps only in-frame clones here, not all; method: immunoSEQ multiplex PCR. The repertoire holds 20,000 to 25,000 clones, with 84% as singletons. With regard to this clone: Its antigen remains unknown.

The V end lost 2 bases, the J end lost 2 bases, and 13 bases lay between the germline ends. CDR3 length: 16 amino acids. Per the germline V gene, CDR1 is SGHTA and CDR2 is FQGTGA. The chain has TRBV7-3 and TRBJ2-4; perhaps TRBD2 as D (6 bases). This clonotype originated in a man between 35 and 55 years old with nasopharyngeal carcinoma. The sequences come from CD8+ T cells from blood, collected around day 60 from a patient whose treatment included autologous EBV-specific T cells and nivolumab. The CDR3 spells CASSLPILATKNIQYF. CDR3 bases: TGTGCCAGCAGCTTACCTATTCTAGCGACCAAAAACATTCAGTACTTC.